What follows are 7 T cell receptor beta chains derived from one specimen sequenced in a study of a mutant IDH1 vaccine in newly diagnosed glioma. Antigens for these TCRs are unknown. Time point here: week 23, last vaccination. Every single dose of the vaccine, 300 ug of mutant IDH1 20-mer peptide, came with topical imiquimod. Clones were sequenced by immunoSEQ multiplex PCR, and TCRdb holds only the in-frame ones, with some missing. The sample has some 80,000 clones, more than 80% seen once. The sample consisted of PBMCs, taken from a glioma patient whose treatment included an IDH1 peptide vaccine. Receptors originate from a woman in her forties or fifties with glioma.

The CDR3, as DNA: TGCGCCAGCAGCTGGACCGGACTAGGGGCAGGCGAGCAGTACTTC. This gives the protein CASSWTGLGAGEQYF. The V gene is TRBV5-1, the J gene TRBJ2-7, with 7 bases fitting TRBD2. In germline, CDR1 is SGHRS, CDR2 YFSETQ. J gave up 6 bases and V 3 bases, and 12 bases lay outside the gene matches. The CDR3 loop spans 15 amino acids. The variable domain in full, with the rest retrieved from reference TRBV5-1 and TRBJ2-7, is KAGVTQTPRYLIKTRGQQVTLSCSPISGHRSVSWYQQTPGQGLQFLFEYFSETQRNKGNFPGRFSGRQFSNSRSEMNVSTLELGDSALYLCASSWTGLGAGEQYFGPGTRLTVT.

CDR3: CASSPRGLSATNEKLFF. The CDR3 DNA follows: TGTGCCAGCAGCCCCAGGGGGCTTAGCGCAACTAATGAAAAACTGTTTTTT. The chain employs TRBV5-6 and TRBJ1-4, with 8 bases fitting TRBD1. The CDR3 runs to 17 residues. Germline values: CDR1 SGHDT, CDR2 YYEEEE. J lost 0 bases, V lost 4 bases, and 8 bases had no gene match.

This clone was seen only a few times. The chain carries TRBV9 and TRBJ2-7, with 9 positions matching TRBD1. Trimming removed 4 bases from V and 2 bases from J; junction bases left unmatched: 7. From germline, CDR1 is SGDLS and CDR2 YYNGEE. The CDR3 has 15 amino acids. Here the CDR3 reads CASSPRQGEPYEQYF. The CDR3, as DNA: TGTGCCAGCAGCCCGCGACAGGGGGAGCCCTACGAGCAGTACTTC.

The CDR3 DNA is TGTGCCATCAGTGAGTCGCAGGGGGCAGAGACCCAGTACTTC. It codes for CAISESQGAETQYF. J is TRBJ2-5 and V is TRBV10-3; 8 bases align to TRBD1. Germline V CDR1 and CDR2: ENHRY, SYGVKD. V trimming: 0 bases; J trimming: 4 bases; junction bases outside the gene matches: 1. This CDR3 region has 14 residues.

The genes are TRBV11-2 and TRBJ1-6, with a possible D match to TRBD1 (6 bases). Germline CDR1 reads SGHAT; CDR2 reads FQNNGV. The CDR3 loop spans 15 amino acids. Trimming cost V 9 bases and J 8 bases, with 20 bases left between them. CDR3 loop: CASSEAGARDSPLHF. As DNA, the CDR3 is TGTGCCAGTAGTGAAGCGGGGGCCCGGGATTCACCCCTCCACTTT. Filled out from reference TRBV11-2 and TRBJ1-6, the complete variable domain reads EAGVAQSPRYKIIEKRQSVAFWCNPISGHATLYWYQQILGQGPKLLIQFQNNGVVDDSQLPKDRFSAERLKGVDSTLKIQPAKLEDSAVYLCASSEAGARDSPLHFGNGTRLTVT.

The V and J genes are TRBV5-1 and TRBJ1-2; TRBD1 matches at 10 bases. The V and J ends lost 4 bases and 3 bases, in that order; junction bases with no gene match: 3. CDR3 length equals 14 residues. Germline CDR1 SGHRS, CDR2 YFSETQ. The CDR3 DNA sequence: TGCGCCAGCAGCGGCGGACAGGGGGACTATGGCTACACCTTC. It codes for CASSGGQGDYGYTF.

The V gene is TRBV28, the J gene TRBJ1-1; D gene uncertain. Germline CDR1 reads MDHEN; CDR2 reads SYDVKM. This CDR3 has 12 residues. The germline V and J ends were trimmed by 2 bases and 9 bases, with 10 bases remaining between them. The CDR3 bases are TGTGCCAGCAGTTTAAGGGCCAATAAAGCTTTCTTT. Translating gives CASSLRANKAFF.